The count of the clone carrying this TCR beta chain is one. Its target is unknown. Around 9 milliliters of peripheral blood were drawn from each donor into EDTA-treated tubes. This sample was included in a study of blood T cells in healthy people across ages. Next came a second PCR, run for roughly 6 to 11 cycles, which used a sample-barcoded 5' primer along with a J-beta primer mix. TCRdb itself ran the 5' RACE reads through MiXCR, one entry per CDR3 protein. Among 1 million or so distinct CDR3 sequences, less than 25% were seen once, and the ten largest hold 0.65% to 0.95%. General study results and limits: It was not possible, with unsorted PBMCs, to conclusively compare naive and antigen-experienced cells.

Germline-derived CDR1 and CDR2 are DFQATT and SNEGSKA (reference sequence). The CDR3 consists of 13 residues. This same sample was also part of a study on T cells of mothers and their children. That work contributes: Each mother yielded more than 9 million TCR beta CDR3 reads. Each child yielded millions of reads. The authors found no persistent microchimeric T cell clones.

The V call is TRBV20-1, the J call TRBJ2-5; D is ambiguous. The J call may be faulty, since TRBJ2-1 better matches the DNA end. This TCR came from a girl aged 2-15 years in good health. What was sequenced was blood. CDR3 sequence: CSARDYLVNEQFF. CDR3 in DNA: TGCAGTGCTAGAGATTATCTAGTTAATGAGCAGTTCTTC.